Reported below is one TCR beta chain. Since the CDR3 does not end with the conserved phenylalanine or tryptophan, this likely comes from a read error. The limits of the CDR3 on the DNA are not certain, so only TCRdb's listed CDR3 is given. This entry belongs to a study of blood T cell repertoires in COVID-19. The assay was immunoSEQ multiplex PCR, and TCRdb's table has in-frame clones only and misses some. The data hold some 100,000 clones, with around 90% observed a single time. The CDR3 is 11 amino acids in total, end residues counted. Germline V gene sequence: CDR1 MNHNS, CDR2 SASEGT. This receptor was taken from a human donor in a cohort sampled during active COVID-19. The sequenced material came from peripheral blood. The chain links TRBV6-1 to TRBJ1-1; the D segment call TRBD1 is taken from the table without a DNA check. Here the CDR3 reads CASSEGVVFQV.